The entry below gives a single TCR beta chain sequence along with its context. The antigen it binds to is not known. Base-call qualities are not available, and no considerably larger clone is one nucleotide away. Library preparation employed the immunoSEQ multiplex PCR assay. For the multiplex PCR, a mixture combining 60 forward primers for TCR Vbeta segments and 13 reverse primers for TCR Jbeta segments was used. The CDR3 region of rearranged TCR beta genes was amplified from genomic DNA with a multiplex PCR assay. The Illumina HiSeq System was used to sequence the amplified TCR beta libraries as 87-base-pair reads. In the original analysis: A later analysis tallied tens of millions of unique TCR beta chains across the 600 to 700 repertoires, and some 12 million of those chains were shared by two or more donors. To remove PCR and sequencing errors, raw reads were error-corrected and collapsed into unique sequences using a nearest-neighbor algorithm that merged closely related sequences. Alignment of CDR3 sequences to IMGT reference sequences was used to assign V, D and J gene segments. For a sequence to be retained, at least a six-nucleotide match to both a V gene segment and a J gene segment was required. A rearrangement was called productive if the CDR3 had no stop codons and remained in frame with V and J, and every other rearrangement was called non-productive. CDR3 was defined by IMGT convention, running from the second conserved V-encoded cysteine to the conserved J-encoded phenylalanine. The earlier analysis of some 550 of the donors excluded any sequence lacking an unambiguous match to a single V gene segment. In an earlier analysis of several hundred of the donors, a V segment was called functional when productive rearrangements were above 56.7%, and segregating when the standard deviation between donors exceeded 5%. A statistical classification framework was built for diagnosing cytomegalovirus status from the catalog of TCR beta chain sequences. V and J gene assignment, in a later analysis, came from comparing TCR nucleotide sequences with IMGT/GENE-DB human TR gene sequences. A later analysis assigned CDR3 sequences and most-parsimonious VDJ recombination scenarios with the TCRdist pipeline. A later analysis defined each TCR beta chain by its CDR3 amino acid sequence plus V-gene family, and excluded reads lacking a unique V-gene family. As a way to deal with suspected cross-contamination and a sequencing artifact, a later analysis dropped 640 or so nucleotide sequences that were highly shared and had low generation probability. A later analysis calculated a clonal expansion index for each public chain from normalized within-repertoire ranks of inferred template counts. In a later analysis, generation probabilities were computed with a VDJ recombination model fitted to out-of-frame rearrangements, and the resulting probabilities were checked against IGoR. In a later analysis, hypergeometric tests were used to score TCR-TCR, TCR-HLA and TCR-CMV co-occurrence, with a repertoire-size bias correction applied to TCR pairs. False discovery rates were estimated in a later analysis by permuting HLA or CMV assignments 20 times. In a later analysis, co-occurring TCRs were grouped using DBSCAN, with TCRdist sequence similarity added in when clustering inside HLA-allele-positive subsets. Repertoires with fewer than 30,000 or more than 120,000 public chains, plus five repertoires with anomalous nucleotide sharing, were excluded from co-occurrence clustering. Sourced from immuneACCESS, this table was stored by TCRdb with only in-frame sequences that have V and J called. A share of the clones is absent; for the studies checked, an unresolved V gene accounts for under half, and the remainder has no known explanation. The V and J calls and clone size are taken from that table; D and trimming were inferred from the DNA. Within this sample are roughly 230,000 clones, with about 93% of them counted one time only. The ten largest clones represent less than 2% of the sample.

This entry belongs to a study of cytomegalovirus exposure and HLA in healthy donors (dated by TCRdb to 2016 to 2017). Some background on the complete study: An earlier analysis of some 500 of the donors reported about 290 Gb of sequence data and some 120 million unique TCR beta sequences from around 200 million T cells. An early release that covered some 630 HLA-typed donors contained around 300 gigabases of sequencing data and 75 million to 100 million unique TCR sequences. The genetic ancestry cluster associated with self-reported Caucasian donors included about 81% of the 398 genotyped donors. The study aimed to test whether cataloging public T cell receptors could reveal signatures of past pathogen exposure. The study used immunosequencing to profile the T cell repertoires of about 670 subjects and linked those repertoires to cytomegalovirus serostatus. In addition to the first cohort of hundreds of subjects, a separate validation cohort of 130 or so different subjects was used. To predict cytomegalovirus infection status, the study combined high-throughput TCR immunosequencing, statistical association of individual TCRs with disease status, and machine learning. To study patterns of TCR occurrence, a later analysis re-analyzed previously published TCR beta repertoires from around 670 donors and added high-resolution HLA genotyping. The later analysis used no new phenotypic data to find candidate immune exposures, relying instead on TCR beta sequences and their occurrence across donors. In an earlier analysis of 587 of the donors, high-throughput TCR beta sequencing was used to judge whether each TCR beta V gene segment behaved as functional or pseudogenic. Donor age, sex, ethnicity and CMV serostatus were compiled together with the repertoire data. In a later genetic analysis, genome-wide SNP genotypes for about 65% of the roughly 700 donors were used, and that subset was treated as a discovery cohort. Every repertoire in the discovery cohort had been generated on one and the same sequencing platform. Both class I and class II loci were covered by HLA typing, at four-digit resolution. Typing coverage differed by locus: A, B, C, DRB1 and DQB1 were typed in roughly 620-640 donors, DQA1 in roughly 500, DPA1 in some 610, and DPB1 in just under 490. Several DR-DQ haplotypes were treated as single units for association and clustering because of strong linkage in the cohort. Among around 400 genotyped donors of the cohort, an average of around 240,000 unique TCR beta nucleotide sequences were sequenced per donor, about a sixth of them non-productive. General study outcomes and caveats: Immune exposure information for the cohort was limited to CMV serostatus. Across donors, most TCR sequences were observed very rarely, whereas some public TCRs were present in many individuals. Linkage disequilibrium might explain the correlated functional status among segregating V segments, but an unknown experimental factor could not be ruled out. Roughly uniform sequencing depth across donors was assumed in presence/absence analyses, although this assumption may not hold. Assigning TCR associations to individual alleles was difficult when HLA alleles, especially DR and DQ, strongly co-occurred. Because some donors lacked HLA typing at each locus, the association tests relied only on the typed subset. In a later genetic analysis, fewer N-insertions in productive TCRs were reported among donors in an Asian-associated ancestry cluster than the approximately 710-donor mean. A later analysis found that HLA-associated TCR beta chains were more clonally expanded and had lower generation probabilities than equally common non-associated chains. A cluster of highly shared sequence variants was judged likely to represent a technical artifact of the sequencing pipeline. According to a later analysis, parvovirus B19, influenza, CMV and Epstein-Barr virus appeared linked to several top co-occurrence clusters. In a later analysis, some 17,000 TCR beta sequences were associated with specific HLA alleles at a false discovery rate of 0.05. In a later analysis, most CMV-associated TCR beta chains were found to appear HLA-restricted, with HLA associations seemingly driven largely by CMV exposure. A further reported finding was that TCR beta sequences accurately predicted the HLA-A and HLA-B alleles for most subjects in the first cohort. A few of the identified cytomegalovirus-associated TCR beta chains were confirmed in vitro to be specific for cytomegalovirus antigens. The 87-base-pair reads could not distinguish some IMGT-functional V segments, including TRBV6-2 and TRBV6-3, so those segments were excluded. In a later analysis, TCR association rates were found to vary across HLA loci, with the most associated TCRs seen for DRB1 alleles and the fewest for HLA-C alleles. The earlier analysis of about 600 of the donors excluded roughly 17 rarely observed V segments, including chromosome 9 orphons, because counts were too low. This cohort had only TCR beta chains sequenced, and the lack of alpha or paired-chain data limited which features could be detected. V-gene and J-gene trimming of TCR beta chains was associated with a missense DCLRE1C variant in a later genetic analysis, and the association was replicated in an independent cohort. The classifier was reported to diagnose cytomegalovirus status with high specificity and sensitivity in both the original and validation cohorts. In the study, around 150 TCR beta chains were listed as associated with cytomegalovirus. The authors suggested that the approach could potentially be extended to other disease states and immunological phenotypes. Broadly in line with IMGT annotations, most TCR beta V segments showed up in productive rearrangements about 87% or about 30% of the time in an earlier analysis of 587 of the donors.

From the germline V gene (reference sequence), CDR1 is MNHNY and CDR2 is SVGAGI. The junction carries 3 bases between V and J, which are trimmed by 0 bases and 6 bases respectively. The CDR3 holds 11 amino acids from the cysteine to the phenylalanine. Only CDR3 DNA is held: 33 bases, read in frame from base 1. The cohort consisted of 600 to 700 healthy bone marrow donors. At the time of sampling, all cohort members were nominally healthy, though unrecorded immune exposures were likely present. The donor tested CMV seronegative, placing the donor among the 352 seronegative members of the cohort. Each donor provided a peripheral blood sample, and peripheral blood mononuclear cells were used for TCR beta sequencing. The Qiagen DNeasy Blood Extraction Kit was used to extract genomic DNA from the blood cell samples.

The sequenced sample was PBMCs. The receptor was isolated from a girl aged 2-9 years in good health and CMV-seronegative. The chain is encoded by TRBV6-6 joined to TRBJ2-7, with the identity of the D gene unclear. The CDR3 region: CASSYSAEQYF. The sequenced DNA is TGTGCCAGCAGTTACTCGGCCGAGCAGTACTTC.